This TCR beta chain was identified during a study of blood T cell repertoires in COVID-19. This CDR3 contains 16 residues. V was pared by 0 bases and J by 1 base, with 11 bases between. CDR1 SGDLS and CDR2 YYNGEE come from the germline V gene. Only in-frame clones appear in the TCRdb table, and some are missing; sequencing was by immunoSEQ multiplex PCR. The table has 200,000 to 250,000 clones, 80% to 90% seen once. This receptor was taken from a man aged 80 or over with acute or convalescent COVID-19. The chain is built from TRBV9 and TRBJ1-3; tentative D call: TRBD1 (6 bases). Sequences were obtained from peripheral blood. The CDR3 DNA sequence: TGTGCCAGCAGCGTAGGACAGGCGTCATCTGGAAACACCATATATTTT. As protein: CASSVGQASSGNTIYF.